This T cell receptor (beta chain) was captured in a study of tissue T cells after allogeneic stem cell transplantation. Notes on this clone: Antigen unknown. The gene symbols are mouse symbols. The CDR3 end is not reached by the read, which stops 1 residue before it; the germline J gene fills it in.

Study-wide results and limits: Across patients, clones rarely overlapped, yet motif clusters were shared tissue-specifically.

The CDR3 has 15 residues. Germline V gene lookup returns CDR1 SGHSN and CDR2 HYEKVE. The ends were cut back, 2 bases at V and 0 bases at J, with 10 bases in the middle. Survey-depth TCRbeta CDR3 sequencing reported V/J genes and productive frequencies. The method was immunoSEQ multiplex PCR; TCRdb's version includes in-frame clones alone and lacks a portion of them. The sample lists approximately 50,000 clones; around 72% were seen once. The specimen was sorted cells pooled from one or two spleens. This clonotype originated in a pool of C57BL/6 mice in good health. V is TRBV12-1 and J is TRBJ1-3; possible D gene TRBD1, 5 bases. The CDR3 DNA, read in part, is TGTGCCAGCTCTCCCGGACAAAATTCTGGAAATACGCTCTAT. Its translation: CASSPGQNSGNTLY. The entire CDR3 sequence reads CASSPGQNSGNTLYF. Full variable domain (missing parts from reference TRBV12-1 and TRBJ1-3): DSGVVQSPRHIIKEKGGRSVLTCIPISGHSNVVWYQQTLGKELKFLIQHYEKVERDKGFLPSRFSVQQFDDYHSEMNMSALELEDSAMYFCASSPGQNSGNTLYFGEGSRLIVV.